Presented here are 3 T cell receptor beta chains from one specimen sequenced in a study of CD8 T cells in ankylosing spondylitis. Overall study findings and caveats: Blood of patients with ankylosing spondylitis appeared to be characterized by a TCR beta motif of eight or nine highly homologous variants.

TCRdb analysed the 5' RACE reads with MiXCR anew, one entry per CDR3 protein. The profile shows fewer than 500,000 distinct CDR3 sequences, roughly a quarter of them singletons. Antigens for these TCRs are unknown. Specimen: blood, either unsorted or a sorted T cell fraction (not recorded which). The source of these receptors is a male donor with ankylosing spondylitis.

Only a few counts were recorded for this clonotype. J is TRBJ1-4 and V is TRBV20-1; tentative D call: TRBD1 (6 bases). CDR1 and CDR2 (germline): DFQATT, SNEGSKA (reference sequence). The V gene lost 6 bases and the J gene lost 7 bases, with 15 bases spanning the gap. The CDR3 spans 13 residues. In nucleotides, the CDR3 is TGCAGTGCCGGAGCAGGGGTTGGTGAAAAACTGTTTTTT. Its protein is CSAGAGVGEKLFF.

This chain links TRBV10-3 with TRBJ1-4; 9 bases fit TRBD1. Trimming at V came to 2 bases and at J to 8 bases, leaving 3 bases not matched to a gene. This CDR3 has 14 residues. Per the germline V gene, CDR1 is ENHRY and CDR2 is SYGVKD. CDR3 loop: CAISEGTGLEKLFF. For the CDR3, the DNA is TGTGCCATCAGTGAGGGGACAGGGCTCGAAAAACTGTTTTTT.

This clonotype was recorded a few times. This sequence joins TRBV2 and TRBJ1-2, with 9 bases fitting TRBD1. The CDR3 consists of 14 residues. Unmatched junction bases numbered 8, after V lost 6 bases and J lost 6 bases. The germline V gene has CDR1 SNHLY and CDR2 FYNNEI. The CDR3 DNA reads TGTGCCAGCAGGGCCAAGACAGGGGGGCATGGCTACACCTTC. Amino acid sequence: CASRAKTGGHGYTF.